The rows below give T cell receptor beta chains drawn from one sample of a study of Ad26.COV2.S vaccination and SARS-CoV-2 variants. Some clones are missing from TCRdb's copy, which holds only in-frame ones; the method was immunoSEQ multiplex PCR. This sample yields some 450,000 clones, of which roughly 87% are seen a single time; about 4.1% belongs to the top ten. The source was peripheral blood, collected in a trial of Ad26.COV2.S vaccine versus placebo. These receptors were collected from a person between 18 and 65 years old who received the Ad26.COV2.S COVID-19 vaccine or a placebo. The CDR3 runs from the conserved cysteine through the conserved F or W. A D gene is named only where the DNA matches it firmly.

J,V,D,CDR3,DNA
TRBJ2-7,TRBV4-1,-,CASSQEDRLTTEQYF,TGCGCCAGCAGCCAAGAAGACAGGTTGACTACAGAGCAGTACTTC
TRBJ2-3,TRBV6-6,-,CASSTTGDTQYF,TGTGCCAGCAGTACAACGGGAGATACGCAGTATTTT
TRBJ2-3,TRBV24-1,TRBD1,CATSDTGGTYTQYF,TGTGCCACCAGTGACACAGGGGGCACTTATACGCAGTATTTT
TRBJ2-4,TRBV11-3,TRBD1,CASSFRQGAAKNIQYF,TGTGCCAGCAGCTTCCGGCAGGGGGCGGCCAAAAACATTCAGTACTTC
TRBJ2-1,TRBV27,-,CASSLVGGYYNEQFF,TGTGCCAGCAGTTTAGTGGGAGGCTATTACAATGAGCAGTTCTTC
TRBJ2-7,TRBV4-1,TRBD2,CASSQTSGSYEQYF,TGCGCCAGCAGCCAAACTAGCGGCTCCTACGAGCAGTACTTC
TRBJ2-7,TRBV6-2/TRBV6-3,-,CASSYSQDFVSIGISYEQYF,TGTGCCAGCAGTTACTCTCAGGACTTCGTTTCGATAGGAATCTCCTACGAGCAGTACTTC
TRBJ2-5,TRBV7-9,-,CASSFRDGATQYF,TGTGCCAGCAGCTTTAGGGATGGCGCGACCCAGTACTTC
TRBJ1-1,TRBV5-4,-,CASSLAAGTEAFF,TGTGCCAGCAGCTTGGCCGCGGGTACTGAAGCTTTCTTT
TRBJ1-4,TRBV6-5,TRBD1,CASSRDRGVEKLFF,TGTGCCAGCAGTAGGGACAGGGGGGTTGAAAAACTGTTTTTT
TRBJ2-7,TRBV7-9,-,CASSSGSSYEQYF,TGTGCCAGCAGCTCTGGAAGCTCCTACGAGCAGTACTTC
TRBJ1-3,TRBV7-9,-,CASSGSGVSIYF,TGTGCCAGCAGCGGGAGTGGGGTCTCCATATATTTT
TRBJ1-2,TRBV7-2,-,CASSPRGAGYGYTF,TGTGCCAGCAGCCCAAGGGGCGCGGGCTATGGCTACACCTTC